This TCR beta chain was sequenced for a study of glioma-infiltrating T cells. This clonotype was counted a few times. Trimming shortened V by 1 base and J by 4 bases, and 2 bases separated the two germline ends. CDR1 is KGHDR, CDR2 SFDVKD, per germline. The CDR3 is made up of 12 amino acids. Amplification of TCR alpha and beta CDR3 regions from RNA used iRepertoire nested multiplex PCR. TCRdb re-analysed the multiplex PCR reads in MiXCR, keeping a single row per CDR3 protein. The sample shows 160,000 or so distinct CDR3 sequences, around 42% of them seen only once. The chain carries TRBV24-1 and TRBJ2-3; D not certain. The receptor's source is a human donor with low-grade glioma or glioblastoma, undergoing nonglioma brain surgery, or in good health (not recorded which). Sequenced material: glioma tissue, nonneoplastic brain tissue, or PBMCs (not recorded which). CDR3 DNA: TGTGCCACCAGTGATTTTTCAGATACGCAGTATTTT. It specifies CATSDFSDTQYF.